Listed here are 25 T cell receptor beta chains from one sample, sequenced in a study of OX40 agonist ivuxolimab in advanced cancers. Sequencing was performed with immunoSEQ multiplex PCR; in TCRdb, only in-frame clones are kept and a portion is missing. The data show 100,000 to 110,000 clones, under 95% seen once. The material was CD4+ or CD8+ T cells sorted from blood, obtained in a trial of the OX40 agonist ivuxolimab. Source of these receptors: an adult with an advanced solid tumor such as melanoma, head and neck, liver or kidney cancer.

This clone was seen a single time. The chain recombines TRBV7-2 with TRBJ2-3, with TRBD2 matching over 7 bases. This CDR3 is 16 amino acids long. V trimming: 2 bases; J trimming: 0 bases; junction bases outside the gene matches: 5. Germline V lookup: CDR1 SGHTA, CDR2 FQGNSA. In DNA, the CDR3 is TGTGCCAGCAGCTTAATGTCTAGCGGTAGCACAGATACGCAGTATTTT. The encoded protein is CASSLMSSGSTDTQYF.

V is TRBV5-1 and J is TRBJ2-1, with 11 bases matching TRBD2. This CDR3 comprises 15 residues. Germline lookup yields CDR1 SGHRS and CDR2 YFSETQ. J was trimmed by 8 bases and V by 4 bases; bases with no gene match: 8. Here the CDR3 DNA reads TGCGCCAGCAGCCCTCTAGCGGGAGGTGGCTATGAGCAGTTCTTC. Its translation: CASSPLAGGGYEQFF.

V and J are TRBV6-5 and TRBJ1-5, with D hard to call. The ends were cut back, 4 bases at V and 3 bases at J, with 7 bases in the middle. CDR1 is MNHEY and CDR2 is SVGAGI in the germline V gene. This CDR3 comprises 13 residues. In DNA form, the CDR3 reads TGTGCCAGCAGTTCAACCTTCAATCAGCCCCAGCATTTT. Translated, it gives CASSSTFNQPQHF.

This chain links TRBV5-1 with TRBJ1-5; tentative D call: TRBD1 (5 bases). Trimming stripped 5 bases from V and 3 bases from J, with 15 bases between. Germline CDR1 is SGHRS and CDR2 is YFSETQ. The length of the CDR3 is 15 residues. The CDR3 sequence: CASSSDGDLNQPQHF. The DNA for the CDR3 is TGCGCCAGCAGTTCTGACGGGGACCTCAATCAGCCCCAGCATTTT.

The V gene is TRBV5-1, the J gene TRBJ2-2, with 9 bases that match TRBD2. CDR3 length: 14 amino acids. The V and J ends lost 8 bases and 3 bases, in that order; junction bases with no gene match: 5. Per germline, CDR1 SGHRS and CDR2 YFSETQ. DNA for the CDR3: TGCGCCAGTACCGGGACTAGCTACACCGGGGAGCTGTTTTTT. It specifies CASTGTSYTGELFF.

This chain uses TRBV4-1 with TRBJ1-3; D may be TRBD1 (5 bases). V dropped 2 bases and J dropped 2 bases, with 10 bases sitting between them. The CDR3 is made up of 15 amino acids. Germline CDR1 reads MGHRA; CDR2 reads YSYEKL. As DNA, the CDR3 is TGCGCCAGCAGCCAATGGGGGACCCCTGGAAACACCATATATTTT. Translation gives CASSQWGTPGNTIYF.

This chain links TRBV5-1 with TRBJ2-4; 10 bases align to TRBD2. This CDR3 comprises 13 residues. The germline CDR1 and CDR2 sequences are SGHRS and YFSETQ. J was trimmed by 8 bases and V by 7 bases; bases with no gene match: 6. The CDR3 DNA reads as TGCGCCAGCCGGGGACTAGCGATAGACATTCAGTACTTC. Translation gives CASRGLAIDIQYF.

This sequence joins TRBV19 and TRBJ1-5; D is ambiguous. Per germline, CDR1 LNHDA and CDR2 SQIVND (reference sequence). This CDR3 region has 14 residues. Trimming removed 3 bases at V and 9 bases at J, with 15 bases between. CDR3 region: CASSILGTPRPQHF. CDR3 DNA: TGTGCCAGTAGTATCCTGGGAACTCCGAGGCCCCAGCATTTT.

This clone has just one count. The chain couples TRBV10-3 to TRBJ2-1, with 14 bases identical to TRBD2. CDR3 length: 18 amino acids. Per germline, CDR1 ENHRY and CDR2 SYGVKD. The V segment lost 6 bases and the J segment 5 bases; nucleotides outside the gene matches: 12. The CDR3, as DNA: TGTGCCATCAGGGGGACTAGCGGGAGAGCAACTGTCAACAATGAGCAGTTCTTC. Protein product: CAIRGTSGRATVNNEQFF.

CDR3: CAWSVLGNTIYF. The CDR3 DNA reads TGTGCCTGGAGTGTACTTGGAAACACCATATATTTT. The chain couples TRBV30 to TRBJ1-3; D uncertain. V lost 0 bases and J lost 3, with 3 bases in between. This CDR3 has 12 residues. From germline, CDR1 is GTSNPN and CDR2 SVGIG (reference sequence).

The gene calls are TRBV10-2 and TRBJ2-3; D perhaps matches TRBD1 (5 bases). Trimming stripped 4 bases from V and 0 bases from J, with 26 bases between. The CDR3 length is 20 residues. The germline gives CDR1 WSHSY, CDR2 SAAADI. The CDR3 DNA reads as TGCGCCAGCAGTGTGGGGCTAGATGGTCGTCGGTCCCTTAGCACAGATACGCAGTATTTT. Amino acids: CASSVGLDGRRSLSTDTQYF.

The rearrangement uses TRBV21-1 and TRBJ1-4; the table's D call TRBD1 went unverified against the DNA. TRBV21-1 is shown as a pseudogene. The length of the CDR3 is 16 residues. The CDR3 coding sequence is TGTGCCAGCAGCAGGAAAGGCGGGACAGAAAATGAAAAACTGTTTTTT. Translating it yields CASSRKGGTENEKLFF.

V and J are TRBV29-1 and TRBJ2-1, with TRBD2 identical over 10 bases. V lost 5 bases and J lost 6; bases outside the gene matches: 4. Per germline, CDR1 SQVTM and CDR2 ANQGSEA. The CDR3 length is 13 residues. The CDR3, as DNA: TGCAGCGTTCGAGCGGGAGGGTTCAATGAGCAGTTCTTC. Protein sequence: CSVRAGGFNEQFF.

The chain joins TRBV5-4 to TRBJ2-7, with 9 bases fitting TRBD1. CDR1 is SGHNT, CDR2 YYREEE, per germline (reference sequence). Trimming cost V 2 bases and J 3 bases; bases outside gene matches: 3. The CDR3 spans 14 residues. Here the CDR3 reads CASSFTGGYYEQYF. The DNA for the CDR3 is TGTGCCAGCAGCTTCACAGGGGGCTACTACGAGCAGTACTTC. Complete variable domain (other parts from reference TRBV5-4 and TRBJ2-7): ETGVTQSPTHLIKTRGQQVTLRCSSQSGHNTVSWYQQALGQGPQFIFQYYREEENGRGNFPPRFSGLQFPNYSSELNVNALELDDSALYLCASSFTGGYYEQYFGPGTRLTVT.

This chain's CDR3 is CASSQNRAGANVLTF. CDR3 sequence (DNA): TGCGCCAGCAGCCAAAACAGGGCCGGGGCCAACGTCCTGACTTTC. The chain has TRBV4-1 and TRBJ2-6; TRBD1 might be the D (6 bases). Germline CDR1 reads MGHRA; CDR2 reads YSYEKL. Trimming took off 2 bases at V and 4 bases at J, with 9 bases between the two ends. The CDR3 is 15 residues long.

This rearrangement joins TRBV28 to TRBJ2-3; tentative D call: TRBD2 (5 bases). Trimming took off 10 bases at V and 5 bases at J, with 22 bases between the two ends. This CDR3 contains 15 residues. Germline assignment: CDR1 MDHEN and CDR2 SYDVKM. CDR3 sequence reads: CATTRAVVVVDTQYF. Written as DNA, the CDR3 is TGTGCCACGACGCGGGCTGTGGTTGTTGTAGATACGCAGTATTTT.

The chain combines TRBV19 with TRBJ1-2; a possible D gene is TRBD1 (5 bases). The CDR3 runs 14 residues. Germline lookup yields CDR1 LNHDA and CDR2 SQIVND (reference sequence). Trimming left V 3 bases short and J 4 bases short, with 12 bases between. The CDR3 spells CASSITGVGYGYTF. For the CDR3, the DNA is TGTGCCAGTAGTATCACGGGGGTGGGCTATGGCTACACCTTC.

The chain links TRBV5-1 to TRBJ2-1; D is unclear. This CDR3 has 11 amino acids. V shed 7 bases and J shed 4 bases, with 6 bases lying between them. Germline assignment: CDR1 SGHRS and CDR2 YFSETQ. The CDR3 DNA sequence: TGCGCCAGCCGCAATTACAATGAGCAGTTCTTC. This codes for CASRNYNEQFF.

V usage is TRBV7-9 and J usage is TRBJ1-1; tentatively, D is TRBD1 (5 bases). Germline assignment: CDR1 SEHNR and CDR2 FQNEAQ (reference sequence). The CDR3 length is 11 residues. Trimming removed 2 bases at V and 8 bases at J, with 6 bases between. The chain's CDR3 is CASSLRTEAFF. For the CDR3, the DNA is TGTGCCAGCAGCTTAAGGACAGAAGCTTTCTTT.

The chain employs TRBV12-5 and TRBJ1-4; D might be TRBD1 (5 bases). Deletions cut 0 bases from V and 5 bases from J, with 16 bases between. The CDR3 is 17 amino acids. CDR1 LGHNT and CDR2 FRNRAP come from the germline V gene. The CDR3 protein is CASGLVLGGTLNEKLFF. CDR3 coding DNA: TGTGCTAGTGGTTTGGTACTTGGGGGGACCCTAAATGAAAAACTGTTTTTT.

This sequence joins TRBV11-2 and TRBJ1-1; perhaps TRBD1 as D (6 bases). Trimming took off 4 bases at V and 5 bases at J, with 17 bases between the two ends. Germline V gene data show CDR1 as SGHAT and CDR2 as FQNNGV. The CDR3 spans 15 residues. The CDR3 nucleotides read TGTGCCAGCAGCTCTCGGACAGCCCTTGGGACTGAAGCTTTCTTT. This sequence encodes CASSSRTALGTEAFF.

V and J are TRBV5-4 and TRBJ2-7; perhaps D is TRBD1 or TRBD2 (5 bases each). Looked up from germline, CDR1 is SGHNT and CDR2 is YYREEE (reference sequence). The CDR3 runs to 15 residues. Trimming cost V 0 bases and J 5 bases, with 15 bases left between them. This CDR3 reads CASSLEAGWRHEQYF. DNA for the CDR3: TGTGCCAGCAGCTTGGAGGCAGGGTGGAGGCACGAGCAGTACTTC.

The rearrangement links TRBV6-5 to TRBJ2-2; perhaps TRBD2 as D (6 bases). Germline CDR1 and CDR2: MNHEY and SVGAGI. The germline V and J ends were trimmed by 0 bases and 6 bases, with 14 bases remaining between them. The length of the CDR3 is 16 residues. CDR3 DNA: TGTGCCAGCAGTTACTCGAAACTAGCTAGGGCCGGGGAGCTGTTTTTT. Encoded protein: CASSYSKLARAGELFF.

The chain combines TRBV6-5 with TRBJ2-7; 7 bases are shared with TRBD2. CDR1 is MNHEY and CDR2 is SVGAGI in the germline V gene. V shed 5 bases and J 3 bases; nucleotides not matched to a gene: 4. There are 13 residues in the CDR3. The CDR3 bases are TGTGCCAGCAGTAGGGAGGGGAACTACGAGCAGTACTTC. Its protein product is CASSREGNYEQYF.

This chain uses TRBV4-1 with TRBJ2-1; 12 bases line up with TRBD2. Germline CDR1 and CDR2: MGHRA and YSYEKL. Germline trimming cut 1 base from V and 0 bases from J; bases unmatched to any gene: 10. This CDR3 spans 20 amino acids. The CDR3 region has the DNA TGCGCCAGCAGCCAAGTTTCTGGGACTAGCGGGCCGAGCTCCTACAATGAGCAGTTCTTC. This encodes CASSQVSGTSGPSSYNEQFF.